This T cell receptor beta chain was identified during a study of blood T cells in healthy people across ages. A sample-barcoded 5' primer and a J-beta primer mix were used in a second PCR of roughly 7 to 12 cycles. From the 5' RACE reads, TCRdb called clonotypes with MiXCR, one entry per CDR3 protein. Of about 1,500,000 distinct CDR3 sequences listed, 28% are singletons. The study drew donors from healthy Caucasian individuals in Russia aged about 6 to 90. Isolation yielded PBMCs, at least 6.5 million per sample, in every case. This clonotype has only a few counts. The antigen remains unidentified. The germline V gene encodes CDR1 DFQATT and CDR2 SNEGSKA (reference sequence). This CDR3 comprises 16 residues. Trimming took 3 bases from V and 0 from J; bases not matched to a gene: 5. Overall study findings and caveats: No conclusive comparison of naive versus antigen-experienced cells was possible with unsorted PBMCs. Donor CMV status was unknown, possibly confounding expanded clonotype changes.

This clonotype was sampled from a woman in her twenties or thirties in good health. The sample comprised blood. V usage is TRBV20-1 and J usage is TRBJ1-5, with 10 bases matching TRBD1. Here the CDR3 DNA reads TGCAGTGCTAGCGGGGGACAGGGGTATAGCAATCAGCCCCAGCATTTT. This codes for CSASGGQGYSNQPQHF.